Listed below are T cell receptor beta chains from one sample, sequenced in a study of T-cell reconstitution after alpha-beta-depleted transplantation in children. TCRdb analysed the PCR reads with MiXCR anew, one entry per CDR3 protein. The table has a few hundred thousand distinct CDR3 sequences, roughly 11% seen once. This specimen consisted of PBMCs, obtained before TCRalphabeta/CD19-depleted stem cell transplant. The receptors originated from a child less than two years old with acute myeloid leukemia, due to receive a stem cell transplant. The CDR3 runs from the conserved cysteine through the conserved F or W. The D gene is left open where the match is weak. Clone size appears in some rows only: once, few, many, or a class for an expanded clone.

-	many	TRBV7-9	TRBJ2-6	TGTGCCAGCAGCTCCACAGGGTGGTCTGGGGCCAACGTCCTGACTTTC	CASSSTGWSGANVLTF
TRBD2	many	TRBV5-1	TRBJ2-1	TGCGCCAGCAGCTCGTTCACACTAGCGGGATTCATCGAGCAGTTCTTC	CASSSFTLAGFIEQFF
-	few	TRBV4-1	TRBJ2-1	TGCGCCAGCAGCGAGATCGCGGGGCTTACAGTCAATGAGCAGTTCTTC	CASSEIAGLTVNEQFF
-	few	TRBV7-8	TRBJ2-5	TGTGCCAGCAGCTTTAGGTCGGGGTCGGAGACCCAGTACTTC	CASSFRSGSETQYF
TRBD1	many	TRBV6-4	TRBJ1-3	TGTGCCAGCGGTGACCCATACACAACCAAGGGGGCGCCAGGAAACACCATATATTTT	CASGDPYTTKGAPGNTIYF
TRBD2	many	TRBV20-1	TRBJ2-1	TGCAGTGCTAGTATCCGGGAGGGCCTGGGTGAGCAGTTCTTC	CSASIREGLGEQFF
TRBD2	many	TRBV6-2/TRBV6-3	TRBJ2-1	TGTGCCAGCAGTCCCTTCCGCCGCGGACTAGCGGGAAGTATTGCCTACAATGAGCAGTTCTTC	CASSPFRRGLAGSIAYNEQFF
-	-	TRBV5-1	TRBJ2-6	TGCGCCAGCTGCGTATTCTCTGGGGCCAACGTCCTGACTTTC	CASCVFSGANVLTF
TRBD1	many	TRBV27	TRBJ2-6	TGTGCCAGCAGTTTATATGGGACAGATCGCTTATCCGGGGCCAACGTCCTGACTTTC	CASSLYGTDRLSGANVLTF
TRBD2	many	TRBV7-3	TRBJ2-1	TGTGCCAGCAGCTCGGGACTAGCGGGGGTTCATGAGCAGTTCTTC	CASSSGLAGVHEQFF
-	-	TRBV30	TRBJ2-7	TGTGCCTGGAGTACTACAGGAGGAGGGCAGTACTTC	CAWSTTGGGQYF
-	many	TRBV6-5	TRBJ1-1	TGTGCCAGCAGTTACGGACCCCTGAACACTGAAGCTTTCTTT	CASSYGPLNTEAFF
TRBD1	many	TRBV7-2	TRBJ1-1	TGTGCCAGCAGCTCAGGACAGGAGAGCTCTGAAGCTTTCTTT	CASSSGQESSEAFF
-	many	TRBV12-3/TRBV12-4	TRBJ1-2	TGTGCCAGCAGTTTACTTGGGCCCCACTATGGCTACACCTTC	CASSLLGPHYGYTF
TRBD1	many	TRBV12-3/TRBV12-4	TRBJ2-1	TGTGCCAGCAGTCCCCCGGGACAGCCAAATGAGCAGTTCTTC	CASSPPGQPNEQFF
-	many	TRBV10-3	TRBJ2-1	TGTGCCATCAGTGCTAGCGGGACAGGGGTCTACAATGAGCAGTTCTTC	CAISASGTGVYNEQFF
-	many	TRBV13	TRBJ1-2	TGTGCCAGCAGCTTAAAGGCAGGGGAATATGGCTACACCTTC	CASSLKAGEYGYTF
TRBD2	many	TRBV29-1	TRBJ2-1	TGCAGCGTGGCAAGGACTAGCGGGAGGGACAATGAGCAGTTCTTC	CSVARTSGRDNEQFF
-	-	TRBV19	TRBJ2-1	TGTGCCAGTAGTATAGGAGGGCAGGAGGGAGAGCAGTTCTTC	CASSIGGQEGEQFF
-	many	TRBV11-2	TRBJ1-3	TGTGCCAGCAGCTTAAGCCGGCCCCGCTCTGGAAACACCATATATTTT	CASSLSRPRSGNTIYF
TRBD2	many	TRBV20-1	TRBJ2-1	TGCAGTGCCAGGGGGCGAGCGGGAGGGAATAGCTCCTACAATGAGCAGTTCTTC	CSARGRAGGNSSYNEQFF
TRBD1	many	TRBV28	TRBJ1-6	TGTGCCAGCTCGTCCCGAACAGGGGGAAATTCACCCCTCCACTTT	CASSSRTGGNSPLHF
TRBD2	many	TRBV29-1	TRBJ2-2	TGCAGCGTTGACAGGACTAGCGATGGGGAGCTGTTTTTT	CSVDRTSDGELFF
-	many	TRBV20-1	TRBJ2-7	TGCAGTGCTACGGGTGGGGTTGCGGGCTCCTACGAGCAGTACTTC	CSATGGVAGSYEQYF
-	few	TRBV7-3	TRBJ1-6	TGTGCCAGCAGCTTGACACGTCATTCACCCCTCCACTTT	CASSLTRHSPLHF
-	many	TRBV29-1	TRBJ1-4	TGCAGCGCCCAGGGGTTGGGTGAAAAACTGTTTTTT	CSAQGLGEKLFF
-	many	TRBV5-1	TRBJ2-1	TGCGCCAGCAGCTTGGGAATAGCGGCCTCCAATGAGCAGTTCTTC	CASSLGIAASNEQFF
TRBD1	many	TRBV3-1	TRBJ1-2	TGTGCCAGCAGCCCAGGGGGACACTCCGATGGCTACACCTTC	CASSPGGHSDGYTF
-	many	TRBV24-1	TRBJ1-2	TGTGCCACCAGTGTAGGGCAGGGTGGTGGCTACACCTTC	CATSVGQGGGYTF
-	many	TRBV7-3	TRBJ2-2	TGTGCCAGCAGCTTATTCCAAGGGGCCACCGGGGAGCTGTTTTTT	CASSLFQGATGELFF
-	many	TRBV18	TRBJ2-3	TGTGCCAGCTCACCATACAGGGAAGATACGCAGTATTTT	CASSPYREDTQYF
-	-	TRBV5-1	TRBJ2-1	TGCGACAGCAGCTTACACGACTCTAAGAATGAGCAGTTCTTC	CDSSLHDSKNEQFF
-	many	TRBV27	TRBJ2-7	TGTGCCAGCAGTTTAAACGGACTGGGACTTCAAAACGAGCAGTACTTC	CASSLNGLGLQNEQYF
-	many	TRBV6-5	TRBJ1-4	TGTGCCAGCAGCCAGACAGCCTTCAATGAAAAACTGTTTTTT	CASSQTAFNEKLFF
-	many	TRBV21-1	TRBJ2-1	TGTGCCAGGGGACTAGCCTACAATGAGCAGTTCTTC	CARGLAYNEQFF
-	many	TRBV20-1	TRBJ2-3	TGCAGTGCTAGAGAAGGCGGGACCACAGATACGCAGTATTTT	CSAREGGTTDTQYF
-	many	TRBV5-6	TRBJ1-5	TGTGCCAGCAGCTTGATACAGGGGCCCCAGCATTTT	CASSLIQGPQHF
TRBD2	many	TRBV5-5	TRBJ2-3	TGTGCCAGCAGCTTGGACGGGTCTAGCGGTTATACGCAGTATTTT	CASSLDGSSGYTQYF
TRBD2	many	TRBV7-9	TRBJ2-1	TGTGCCAGCAGCTTCCCGGGGGGTAGCTCCTACAATGAGCAGTTCTTC	CASSFPGGSSYNEQFF
-	many	TRBV15	TRBJ2-7	TGTGCCACCAGCAGAGATAGTGACGGGGAGCAGTACTTC	CATSRDSDGEQYF
TRBD1	-	TRBV6-5	TRBJ2-1	TGTGTCAGCAGTTACTGCGGGGCAGGGGGCGCCTACAATGAGCAGTTCTTC	CVSSYCGAGGAYNEQFF
-	many	TRBV21-1	TRBJ2-1	TGTGCCAGCACCCCGCGGGAGCTGAATGAGCAGTTCTTC	CASTPRELNEQFF
TRBD2	few	TRBV3-1	TRBJ2-1	TGTGCCAGCAGCCCGTCGACTAGCGGGAGGGATGAGCAGTTCTTC	CASSPSTSGRDEQFF
TRBD2	many	TRBV19	TRBJ2-1	TGTGCCAGTAGTGTCGTTTTAGCGGGCAGAAGAAATGAGCAGTTCTTC	CASSVVLAGRRNEQFF
TRBD1	many	TRBV6-4	TRBJ1-6	TGTGCCAGCAGTGACTCGAGGGGACAGGGAGCCTCACCCCTCCACTTT	CASSDSRGQGASPLHF